This T cell receptor beta chain was observed in a study of CD8 T cells in Susac syndrome. This clonotype was seen just once. No antigen is known for it. Random hexamers primed reverse transcription of roughly 0.5 to 1 ug RNA. TCRdb passed the immunoSEQ multiplex PCR reads through MiXCR, listing each CDR3 protein once. Of 85,000 to 130,000 distinct CDR3 sequences listed, less than 95% are singletons. The patients with Susac syndrome satisfied recently defined diagnostic criteria for either definite or probable disease. TEMRA cells were FACS-enriched, unlike CD8+ and CD4+ T cells, which were negatively isolated. Notes on the study in general: As the study acknowledged, the number of individuals in its TCR sequencing and HLA analysis was relatively small.

The CDR3 is made up of 16 amino acids. Trimming took 3 bases from V and 2 from J; bases not matched to a gene: 5. The germline CDR1 and CDR2 sequences are MGHRA and YSYEKL. The source material was CD8+ T cells from PBMCs. The clonotype comes from a human donor with Susac syndrome. V usage is TRBV4-1 and J usage is TRBJ2-1, with 9 positions matching TRBD2. The CDR3 protein is CASSQPSGEPYNEQFF. The CDR3 bases are TGCGCCAGCAGCCAGCCTAGCGGGGAACCCTACAATGAGCAGTTCTTC.